This record looks at one T cell receptor beta chain sequence and its context. This sample is drawn from a study of cytomegalovirus exposure and HLA in healthy donors. It was with 60 Vbeta and 13 Jbeta primers that the PCR ran. Clones were read by immunoSEQ multiplex PCR, and TCRdb kept only the in-frame ones, dropping some. The sample holds 95,000 to 100,000 clones, around three quarters seen once. The germline V gene encodes CDR1 MGHRA and CDR2 YSYEKL. V lost 3 bases to trimming and J lost 5 bases, with 10 bases between them. The CDR3 extends over 13 amino acids. The clonotype was recovered from a man in his forties or fifties in good health and CMV-seronegative. The chain employs TRBV4-1 and TRBJ1-1; D not resolved. Sequencing was done on a sample of PBMCs. CDR3 coding DNA: TGCGCCAGCAGCCAGGAGAGAGGAACTGAAGCTTTCTTT. As protein: CASSQERGTEAFF.